This entry features one T cell receptor beta chain sequence. In this sample, this clonotype turned up many times. This clone's antigen is unknown. Per-nucleotide qualities are absent, and no much larger clonotype sits a single base away. The entry originates in a study of early T cells in non-severe SARS-CoV-2 infection (dated by TCRdb to the early 2020s). General notes on the study: Because TCR sequencing was done on bulk RNA from unsorted whole blood, the alpha and beta chains could not be paired. Overall results and qualifications from the work: VDJdb matching was skewed toward anti-spike CD8 responses, so virus-specific expansions were likely underestimated and private and CD4 specificities were missed.

Libraries were built with 5' RACE. Sequencing took place on a NextSeq 500. To correct for sequencing error and PCR bias, the TCR library protocol tagged individual cDNA molecules with unique molecular identifiers. Sequencing covered both TCR alpha and beta chains, and within each sample the abundances of alpha and beta sequences were tightly co-correlated. The study's processing was this. Decombinator V4 was used to perform V gene, J gene and CDR3 annotation of TCR sequences. Expanded TCRs were defined as changing significantly between any two time points under a Poisson model with p below 0.0001. TCR abundances were normalised to the total number of TCRs sequenced per sample and expressed as counts per million. MAIT TCRs were defined by TRAV1-2 paired with TRAJ12, TRAJ20 or TRAJ33, and iNKT TCRs by TRAV10 paired with TRAJ18. A search of VDJdb, accessed on 1 November 2021, was run for TCRs annotated to CMV, EBV and SARS-CoV-2, with TCRs annotated for multiple antigens excluded. TCRdb took the public reads, trimmed them with fastp at Q25, ran MiXCR for clone calling and kept in-frame beta chains. Rows matching on CDR3 protein sequence are summarized as one entry with the most common DNA and genes. These V and J calls are TCRdb output, not the study's own analysis. Within this sample are 50,000 to 70,000 distinct CDR3 sequences, with roughly 7.7% of them counted one time only. The ten biggest clones cover around 3.4% of the sample.

The study was a case-control design nested within a healthcare worker cohort in London, UK, with weekly nasopharyngeal swab PCR tests and blood sampling. Healthcare workers were recruited during the week of the UK lockdown, between 23 and 31 March 2020, and followed weekly for up to about 15 weeks. The CDR3 starts with the cysteine, ends with the phenylalanine, and has 15 residues. Only the CDR3 portion is preserved as DNA: 45 bases, with reading frame beginning at the first base. Trimming removed 11 bases from V and 4 bases from J, leaving 20 bases between the germline ends. Source material: whole blood. Recombination connected TRBV12-3 or TRBV12-4 to TRBJ2-2; perhaps TRBD2 is the D gene, with 6 bases matching. This TCR came from an adult who was a healthcare worker with PCR-confirmed SARS-CoV-2 infection or an uninfected control (not recorded which). The nucleotides read TGTGCCTTAAGCGTCGGGGGATCGATCACCGGGGAGCTGTTTTTT. Translated, it reads CALSVGGSITGELFF.